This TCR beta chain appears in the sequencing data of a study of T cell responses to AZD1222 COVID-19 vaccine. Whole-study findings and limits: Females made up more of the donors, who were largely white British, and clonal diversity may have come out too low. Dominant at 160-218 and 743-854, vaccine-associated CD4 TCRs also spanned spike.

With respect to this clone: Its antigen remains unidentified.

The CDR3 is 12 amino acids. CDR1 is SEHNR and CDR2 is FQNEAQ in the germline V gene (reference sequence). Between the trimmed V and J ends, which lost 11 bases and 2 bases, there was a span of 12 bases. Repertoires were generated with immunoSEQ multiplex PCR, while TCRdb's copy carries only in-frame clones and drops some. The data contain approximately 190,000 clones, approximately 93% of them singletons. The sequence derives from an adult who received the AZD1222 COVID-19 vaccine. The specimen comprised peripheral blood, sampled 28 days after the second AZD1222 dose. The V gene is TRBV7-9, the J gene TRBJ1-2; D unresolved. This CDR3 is CAGSGRNYGYTF. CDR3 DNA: TGTGCCGGGAGTGGTCGGAACTATGGCTACACCTTC.